What follows are 8 T cell receptor beta chains derived from one specimen sequenced in a study of regulatory T cells in long-lasting Graves disease (dated by TCRdb to about 2021). The time point label, read with the paper, signifies: newly diagnosed GD, antithyroid drugs for less than 3 months. For both TCR sequencing and RNA sequencing, RNA was extracted from PBMCs using TRIzol. Libraries were made using multiplex PCR. Sequencing was carried out with an Illumina HiSeq 4000. TCR beta libraries were built with iRepertoire HTBI primers and Arm-PCR amplification of CDR3 regions. Starting from the raw public reads, TCRdb applied fastp trimming at Q25, assembled clones with MiXCR and retained in-frame beta chains. When rows share a CDR3 protein, they turn into one entry using the most common DNA and genes. Within this sample are roughly 610,000 distinct CDR3 sequences, with 16% of them counted one time only. Jointly, the top ten make up roughly 18% of the sample.

The same data also went into a second study, on T cells in Graves' hyperthyroidism and ophthalmopathy.

The specimen comprised peripheral blood mononuclear cells (PBMCs), sampled at new diagnosis, from a patient treated with antithyroid drugs. The receptors were sampled from a woman in her twenties or thirties with Graves disease. Donor details come from another sample of the same person, matched by shared clones.

This clonotype was observed at least ten times. The V gene is TRBV29-1, the J gene TRBJ1-1, with D possibly TRBD1 on 6 matching bases. The germline V gene encodes CDR1 SQVTM and CDR2 ANQGSEA. The CDR3 has 11 residues. V lost 6 bases, J lost 1 base, and 6 bases lay in between. CDR3 region: CSVGQNTEAFF. Here the CDR3 DNA reads TGCAGCGTGGGACAGAACACTGAAGCTTTCTTT.

There are many counts of this clonotype. The V call is TRBV6-5, the J call TRBJ1-2; D gene ambiguous. Per the germline V gene, CDR1 is MNHEY and CDR2 is SVGAGI. V lost 0 bases, J lost 1 base, and 15 bases lay in between. The CDR3 extends over 17 amino acids. This CDR3 reads CASSYSSRAGSNYGYTF. CDR3 coding DNA: TGTGCCAGCAGTTACTCTTCGAGGGCGGGGAGTAACTATGGCTACACCTTC.

The chain has TRBV28 and TRBJ2-2; 8 nucleotides line up with TRBD2. V lost 6 bases, J lost 0 bases, and 9 bases stayed unmatched. Germline V gene data show CDR1 as MDHEN and CDR2 as SYDVKM. The CDR3 runs to 17 residues. The CDR3 here is CASSRTRLATNTGELFF. DNA for the CDR3: TGTGCCAGCAGCCGTACGAGACTAGCGACGAACACCGGGGAGCTGTTTTTT.

The genes are TRBV12-3 or TRBV12-4 and TRBJ2-3, with 11 bases aligning to TRBD2. V lost 6 bases to trimming and J lost 2 bases; unmatched junction nucleotides: 4. This CDR3 is 15 amino acids long. CDR3 region: CASSKTSGDTDTQYF. The CDR3 nucleotides are TGTGCCAGCAGCAAGACTAGCGGGGACACAGATACGCAGTATTTT.

This clonotype was recorded at least ten times. This CDR3 is CASSYGTGGNSPLHF. The CDR3 DNA sequence: TGTGCCAGCAGTTACGGGACAGGGGGAAATTCACCCCTCCACTTT. The chain combines TRBV27 with TRBJ1-6; 11 nucleotides align to TRBD1. Germline-derived CDR1 and CDR2 are MNHEY and SMNVEV (reference sequence). The CDR3 sequence is 15 residues long. V dropped 4 bases and J dropped 7; count of bases not matched to a gene: 3.

This clonotype was seen more than once but under ten times. V usage is TRBV25-1 and J usage is TRBJ1-2; D is possibly TRBD1 (5 bases). Germline V CDR1 and CDR2: MGHDK, SYGVNS. V was pared by 6 bases and J by 8 bases, with 19 bases between. There are 14 residues in the CDR3. In nucleotides, the CDR3 is TGTGCCAGCAGCACCTCAGGGATACTAGGGGGCTACACCTTC. Protein product: CASSTSGILGGYTF.

The chain has TRBV15 and TRBJ2-5; 10 nucleotides line up with TRBD2. V lost 1 base, J lost 4 bases, and 6 bases stayed unmatched. Germline V lookup: CDR1 LNHNV, CDR2 YYDKDF (reference sequence). The CDR3 covers 16 residues. The CDR3 DNA reads TGTGCCACCAGCAGAGTGGTAGCGGGAGGCGGAGAGACCCAGTACTTC. Its translation: CATSRVVAGGGETQYF.

This clonotype was observed many times. This sequence joins TRBV28 and TRBJ2-3, with D possibly TRBD1 on 5 matching bases. From germline, CDR1 is MDHEN and CDR2 SYDVKM. The CDR3 sequence is 15 residues long. The V gene lost 5 bases and the J gene lost 8 bases, with 20 bases spanning the gap. The CDR3 loop is CASSPLTASPGTQYF. CDR3 nucleotides: TGTGCCAGCAGTCCTCTGACAGCCTCCCCCGGTACGCAGTATTTT.